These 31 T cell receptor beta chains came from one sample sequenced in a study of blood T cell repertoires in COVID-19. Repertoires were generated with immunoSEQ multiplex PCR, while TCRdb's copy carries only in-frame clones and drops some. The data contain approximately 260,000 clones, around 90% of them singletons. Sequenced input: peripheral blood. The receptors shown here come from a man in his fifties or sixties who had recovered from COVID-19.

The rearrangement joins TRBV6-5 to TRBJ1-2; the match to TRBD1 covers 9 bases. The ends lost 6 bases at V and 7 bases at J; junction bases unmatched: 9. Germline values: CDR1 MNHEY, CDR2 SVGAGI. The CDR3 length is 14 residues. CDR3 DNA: TGTGCCAGCAGCCCGGGGGGGGGACAGGGTGGCTACACCTTC. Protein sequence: CASSPGGGQGGYTF.

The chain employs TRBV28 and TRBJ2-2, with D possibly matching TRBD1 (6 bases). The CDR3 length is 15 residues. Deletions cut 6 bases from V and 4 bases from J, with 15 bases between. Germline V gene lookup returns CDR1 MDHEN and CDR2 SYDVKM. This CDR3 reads CASRNRAVRTGELFF. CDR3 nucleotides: TGTGCCAGCAGGAACAGGGCGGTGCGCACCGGGGAGCTGTTTTTT. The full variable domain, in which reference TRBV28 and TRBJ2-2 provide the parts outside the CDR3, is DVKVTQSSRYLVKRTGEKVFLECVQDMDHENMFWYRQDPGLGLRLIYFSYDVKMKEKGDIPEGYSVSREKKERFSLILESASTNQTSMYLCASRNRAVRTGELFFGEGSRLTVL.

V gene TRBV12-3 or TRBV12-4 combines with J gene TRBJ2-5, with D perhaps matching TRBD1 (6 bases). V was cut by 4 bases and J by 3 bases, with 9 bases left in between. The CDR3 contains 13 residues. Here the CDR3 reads CASSSGTKETQYF. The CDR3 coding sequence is TGTGCCAGCAGTTCCGGGACAAAAGAGACCCAGTACTTC.

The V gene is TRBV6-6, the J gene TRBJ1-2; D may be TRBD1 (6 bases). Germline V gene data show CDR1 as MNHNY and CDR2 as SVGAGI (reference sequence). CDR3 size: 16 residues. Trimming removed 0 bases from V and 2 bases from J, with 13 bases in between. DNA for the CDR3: TGTGCCAGCAGTTACTCCATCCGGGACATGAACTATGGCTACACCTTC. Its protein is CASSYSIRDMNYGYTF.

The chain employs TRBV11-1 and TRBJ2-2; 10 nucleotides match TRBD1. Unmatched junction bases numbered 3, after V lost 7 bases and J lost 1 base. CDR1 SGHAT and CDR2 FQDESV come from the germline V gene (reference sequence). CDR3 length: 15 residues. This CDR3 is CASTRDRGNTGELFF. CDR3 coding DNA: TGTGCCAGCACCCGGGACAGGGGGAACACCGGGGAGCTGTTTTTT.

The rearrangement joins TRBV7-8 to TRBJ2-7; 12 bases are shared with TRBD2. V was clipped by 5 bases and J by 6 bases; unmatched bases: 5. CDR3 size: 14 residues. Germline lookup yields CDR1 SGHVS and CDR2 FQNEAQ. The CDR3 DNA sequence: TGTGCCAGCAGCCTACTAGCGGGGGGTTCCGAGCAGTACTTC. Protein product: CASSLLAGGSEQYF.

The CDR3 loop reads CASSLALGTGPSPYGYTF. As DNA, the CDR3 is TGTGCCAGCAGCTTAGCCCTCGGGACAGGGCCATCACCCTATGGCTACACCTTC. The V gene is TRBV11-2, the J gene TRBJ1-2; TRBD1 aligns across 9 bases. V lost 1 base and J lost 4; bases outside the gene matches: 13. This CDR3 has 18 amino acids. Germline CDR1 and CDR2: SGHAT and FQNNGV.

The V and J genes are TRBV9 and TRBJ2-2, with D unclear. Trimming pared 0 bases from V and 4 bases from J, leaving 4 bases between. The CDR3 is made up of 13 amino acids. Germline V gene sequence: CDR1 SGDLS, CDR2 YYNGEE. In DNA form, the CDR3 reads TGTGCCAGCAGCGTAGTCCTCACCGGGGAGCTGTTTTTT. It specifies CASSVVLTGELFF.

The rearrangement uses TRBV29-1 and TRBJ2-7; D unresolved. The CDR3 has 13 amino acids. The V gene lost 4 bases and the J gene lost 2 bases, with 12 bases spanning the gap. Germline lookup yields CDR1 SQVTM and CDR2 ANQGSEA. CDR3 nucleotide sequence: TGCAGCGTTGTGGCGACTCCAACCTACGAGCAGTACTTC. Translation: CSVVATPTYEQYF.

This CDR3 reads CASSPAGQGTYGYTF. In DNA form, the CDR3 reads TGCGCCAGCAGCCCGGCGGGACAGGGAACCTATGGCTACACCTTC. This chain uses TRBV4-1 with TRBJ1-2; 9 bases align to TRBD1. Germline V lookup: CDR1 MGHRA, CDR2 YSYEKL. The V segment lost 4 bases and the J segment 4 bases; nucleotides outside the gene matches: 7. The CDR3 consists of 15 residues.

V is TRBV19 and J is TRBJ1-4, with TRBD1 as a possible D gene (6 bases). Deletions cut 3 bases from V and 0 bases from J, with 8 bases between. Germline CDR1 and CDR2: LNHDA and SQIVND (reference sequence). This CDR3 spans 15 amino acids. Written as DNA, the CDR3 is TGTGCCAGTAGTATCAGGGGTCCAACTAATGAAAAACTGTTTTTT. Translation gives CASSIRGPTNEKLFF. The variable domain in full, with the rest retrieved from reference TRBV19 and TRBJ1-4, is DGGITQSPKYLFRKEGQNVTLSCEQNLNHDAMYWYRQDPGQGLRLIYYSQIVNDFQKGDIAEGYSVSREKKESFPLTVTSAQKNPTAFYLCASSIRGPTNEKLFFGSGTQLSVL.

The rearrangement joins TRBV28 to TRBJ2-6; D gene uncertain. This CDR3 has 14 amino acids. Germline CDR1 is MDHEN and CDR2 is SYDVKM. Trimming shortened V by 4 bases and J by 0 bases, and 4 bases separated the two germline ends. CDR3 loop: CASSYSSGANVLTF. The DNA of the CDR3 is TGTGCCAGCAGTTACAGCTCTGGGGCCAACGTCCTGACTTTC.

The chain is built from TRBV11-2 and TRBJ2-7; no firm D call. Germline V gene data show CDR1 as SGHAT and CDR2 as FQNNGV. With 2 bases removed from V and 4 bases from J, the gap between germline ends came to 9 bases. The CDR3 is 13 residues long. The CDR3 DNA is TGTGCCAGCAGCTTATCGTCGTCTTACGAGCAGTACGTC. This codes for CASSLSSSYEQYV.

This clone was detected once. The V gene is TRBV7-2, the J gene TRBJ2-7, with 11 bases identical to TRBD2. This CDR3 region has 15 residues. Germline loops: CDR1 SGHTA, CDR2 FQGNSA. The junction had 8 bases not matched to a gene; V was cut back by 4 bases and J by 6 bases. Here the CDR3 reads CASSYGTSGRIEQYF. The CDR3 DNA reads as TGTGCCAGCAGCTATGGGACTAGCGGAAGGATCGAGCAGTACTTC.

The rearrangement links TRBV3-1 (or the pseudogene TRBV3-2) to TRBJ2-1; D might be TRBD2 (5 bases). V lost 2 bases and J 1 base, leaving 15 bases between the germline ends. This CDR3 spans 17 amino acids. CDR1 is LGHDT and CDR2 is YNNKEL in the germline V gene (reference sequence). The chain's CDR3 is CASSQLAGPLSYNEQFF. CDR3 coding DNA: TGTGCCAGCAGCCAACTAGCAGGTCCTTTATCCTACAATGAGCAGTTCTTC.

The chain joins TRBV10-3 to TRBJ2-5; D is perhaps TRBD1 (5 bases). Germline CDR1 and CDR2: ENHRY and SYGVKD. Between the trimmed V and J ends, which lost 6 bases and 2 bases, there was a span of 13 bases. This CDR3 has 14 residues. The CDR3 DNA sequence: TGTGCCATCAGCCCGGACAACCGTCAAGAGACCCAGTACTTC. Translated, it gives CAISPDNRQETQYF.

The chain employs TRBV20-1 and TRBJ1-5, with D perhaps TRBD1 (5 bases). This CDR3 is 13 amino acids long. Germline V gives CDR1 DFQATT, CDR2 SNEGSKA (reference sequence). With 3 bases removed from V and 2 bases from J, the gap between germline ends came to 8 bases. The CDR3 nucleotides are TGCAGTGCTAGTTGGGGGGGCAATCAGCCCCAGCATTTT. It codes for CSASWGGNQPQHF.

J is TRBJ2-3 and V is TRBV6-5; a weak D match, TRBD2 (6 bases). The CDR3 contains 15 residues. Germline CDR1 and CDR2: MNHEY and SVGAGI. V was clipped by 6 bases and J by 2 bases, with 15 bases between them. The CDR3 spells CASSRGDLHTDTQYF. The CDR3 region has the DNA TGTGCCAGCAGCCGCGGGGACTTACACACAGATACGCAGTATTTT.

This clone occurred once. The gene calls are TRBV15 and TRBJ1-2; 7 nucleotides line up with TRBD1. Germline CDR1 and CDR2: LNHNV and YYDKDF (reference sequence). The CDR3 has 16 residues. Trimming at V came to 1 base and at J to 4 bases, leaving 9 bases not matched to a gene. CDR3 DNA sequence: TGTGCCACCAGCAGAGGGGGGACAGTCCCACTCTATGGCTACACCTTC. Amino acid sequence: CATSRGGTVPLYGYTF. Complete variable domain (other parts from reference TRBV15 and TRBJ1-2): DAMVIQNPRYQVTQFGKPVTLSCSQTLNHNVMYWYQQKSSQAPKLLFHYYDKDFNNEADTPDNFQSRRPNTSFCFLDIRSPGLGDTAMYLCATSRGGTVPLYGYTFGSGTRLTVV.

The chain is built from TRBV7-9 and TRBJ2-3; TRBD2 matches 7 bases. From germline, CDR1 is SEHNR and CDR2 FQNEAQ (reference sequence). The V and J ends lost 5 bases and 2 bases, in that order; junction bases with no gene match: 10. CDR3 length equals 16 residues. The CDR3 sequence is CASSQPPGGFTDTQYF. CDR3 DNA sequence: TGTGCCAGCAGCCAGCCTCCCGGGGGGTTCACAGATACGCAGTATTTT.

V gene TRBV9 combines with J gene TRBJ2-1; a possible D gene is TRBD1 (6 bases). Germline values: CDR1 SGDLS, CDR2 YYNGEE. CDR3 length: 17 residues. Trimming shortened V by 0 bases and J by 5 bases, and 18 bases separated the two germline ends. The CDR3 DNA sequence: TGTGCCAGCAGCGTAGAGGAGGTCGGGACAATACACAATGAGCAGTTCTTC. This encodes CASSVEEVGTIHNEQFF.

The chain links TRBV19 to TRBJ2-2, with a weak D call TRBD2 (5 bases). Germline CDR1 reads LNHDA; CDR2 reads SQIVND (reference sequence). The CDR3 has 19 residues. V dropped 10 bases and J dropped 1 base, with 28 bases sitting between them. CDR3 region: CAIRTGPGTTSGNTGELFF. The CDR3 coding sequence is TGTGCCATACGGACCGGTCCGGGAACAACTTCTGGGAACACCGGGGAGCTGTTTTTT.

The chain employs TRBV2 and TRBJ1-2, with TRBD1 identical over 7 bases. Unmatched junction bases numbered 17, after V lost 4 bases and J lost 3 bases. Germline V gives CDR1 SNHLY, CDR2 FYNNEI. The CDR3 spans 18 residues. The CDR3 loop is CASSGGRQGDPTYYGYTF. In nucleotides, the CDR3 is TGTGCCAGCAGTGGTGGGAGGCAGGGGGACCCTACGTACTATGGCTACACCTTC.

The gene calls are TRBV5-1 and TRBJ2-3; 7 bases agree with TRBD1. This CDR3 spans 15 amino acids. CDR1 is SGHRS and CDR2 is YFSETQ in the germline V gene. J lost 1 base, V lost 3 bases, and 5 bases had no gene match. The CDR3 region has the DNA TGCGCCAGCAGCTGGGGTAGGGGGCGCACAGATACGCAGTATTTT. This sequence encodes CASSWGRGRTDTQYF.

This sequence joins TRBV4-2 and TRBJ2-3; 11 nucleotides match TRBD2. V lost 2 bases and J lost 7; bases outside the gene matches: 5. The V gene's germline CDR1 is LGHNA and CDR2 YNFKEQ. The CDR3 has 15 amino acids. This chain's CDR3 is CASSQPSGGTHTQYF. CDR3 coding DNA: TGTGCCAGCAGCCAACCTAGCGGGGGGACTCATACGCAGTATTTT.

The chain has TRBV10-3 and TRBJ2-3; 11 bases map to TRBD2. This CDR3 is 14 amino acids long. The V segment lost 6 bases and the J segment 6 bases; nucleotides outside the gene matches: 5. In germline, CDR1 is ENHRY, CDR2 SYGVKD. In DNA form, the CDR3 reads TGTGCCATCAGATCTAGCGGGGGGCCGGATACGCAGTATTTT. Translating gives CAIRSSGGPDTQYF.

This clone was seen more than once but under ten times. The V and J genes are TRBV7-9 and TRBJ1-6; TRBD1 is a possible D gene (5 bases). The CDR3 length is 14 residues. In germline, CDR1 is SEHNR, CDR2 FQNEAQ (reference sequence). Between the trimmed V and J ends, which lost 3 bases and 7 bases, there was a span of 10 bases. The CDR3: CASSFDSNNSPLHF. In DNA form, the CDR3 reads TGTGCCAGCAGCTTCGACAGTAACAATTCACCCCTCCACTTT.

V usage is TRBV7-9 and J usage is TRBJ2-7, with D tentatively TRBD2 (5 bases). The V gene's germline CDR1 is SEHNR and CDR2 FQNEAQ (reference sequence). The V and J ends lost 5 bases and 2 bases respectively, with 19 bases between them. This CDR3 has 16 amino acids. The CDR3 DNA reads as TGTGCCAGCAGCCCGGGATGGGCTAGCATAGCCTACGAGCAGTACTTC. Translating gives CASSPGWASIAYEQYF.

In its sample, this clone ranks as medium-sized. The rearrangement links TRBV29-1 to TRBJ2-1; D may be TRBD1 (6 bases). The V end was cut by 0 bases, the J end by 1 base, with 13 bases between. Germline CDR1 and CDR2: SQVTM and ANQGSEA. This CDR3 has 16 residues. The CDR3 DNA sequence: TGCAGCGTTGAAGATCCCGGGACATCTTCCTACAATGAGCAGTTCTTC. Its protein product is CSVEDPGTSSYNEQFF.

The CDR3 nucleotides are TGTGCCAGCAGTGACCCCCTCGGAGAGACCCAGTACTTC. Translating it yields CASSDPLGETQYF. V is TRBV6-1 and J is TRBJ2-5; D unclear. Looked up from germline, CDR1 is MNHNS and CDR2 is SASEGT. V dropped 3 bases and J dropped 4 bases, with 9 bases sitting between them. The CDR3 spans 13 residues.

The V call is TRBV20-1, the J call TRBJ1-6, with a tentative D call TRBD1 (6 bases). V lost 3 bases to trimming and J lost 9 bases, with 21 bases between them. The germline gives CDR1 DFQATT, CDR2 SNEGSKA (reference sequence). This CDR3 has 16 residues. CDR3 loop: CSASFRGVGAGSPLHF. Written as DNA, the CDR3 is TGCAGTGCTAGTTTCCGAGGAGTGGGGGCCGGTTCACCCCTCCACTTT.